These 21 T cell receptor beta chains were all obtained from the same sample, sequenced in a study of blood T cell repertoires in COVID-19. Using immunoSEQ multiplex PCR, the repertoire was profiled, and TCRdb retains in-frame clones only, with some absent. The table lists more than 65,000 clones, 80% to 85% of them singletons, with about 9.8% in the top ten. Sequencing was done on a sample of peripheral blood. Receptors were obtained from a woman at least 80 years old with acute or convalescent COVID-19.

By share, this clone counts as large. The V call is TRBV23-1, the J call TRBJ2-4, with a possible D match to TRBD1 (5 bases). TRBV23-1 is treated as an ORF (open reading frame) with a function not yet certain. This CDR3 region has 14 residues. Trimming cost V 4 bases and J 5 bases, with 12 bases left between them. The CDR3 spells CASSLTSGQNIQYF. The CDR3, as DNA: TGCGCCAGCAGTCTGACCTCAGGGCAAAACATTCAGTACTTC.

This clone came up a few times. The chain joins TRBV3-1 (or the pseudogene TRBV3-2) to TRBJ2-3; tentatively, D is TRBD2 (7 bases). The CDR3 length is 15 residues. The V end lost 1 base, the J end lost 6 bases, and 14 bases lay between the germline ends. Germline V gene lookup returns CDR1 LGHDT and CDR2 YNNKEL (reference sequence). CDR3 nucleotides: TGTGCCAGCAGCCAAGTAGGGGGGGCCCCGGATACGCAGTATTTT. Its translation: CASSQVGGAPDTQYF.

The CDR3 DNA reads TGCAGCGTTGAATTGGGGAGAGAGACCCAGTACTTC. As protein: CSVELGRETQYF. The chain links TRBV29-1 to TRBJ2-5; TRBD2 is a possible D gene (5 bases). The CDR3 loop spans 12 amino acids. CDR1 is SQVTM, CDR2 ANQGSEA, per germline. V gave up 2 bases and J gave up 4 bases, with 8 bases separating them. The full variable domain, in which reference TRBV29-1 and TRBJ2-5 provide the parts outside the CDR3, is SAVISQKPSRDICQRGTSLTIQCQVDSQVTMMFWYRQQPGQSLTLIATANQGSEATYESGFVIDKFPISRPNLTFSTLTVSNMSPEDSSIYLCSVELGRETQYFGPGTRLLVL.

The chain employs TRBV25-1 and TRBJ2-5; TRBD1 aligns across 9 bases. V shed 1 base, J shed 4 bases, and the junction held 7 bases outside the gene matches. The CDR3 has 16 amino acids. The germline gives CDR1 MGHDK, CDR2 SYGVNS. The CDR3 DNA is TGTGCCAGCAGTGAATCCGGGGGACAGGGAAGAGAGACCCAGTACTTC. Its translation is CASSESGGQGRETQYF. Full variable domain (rest looked up from reference TRBV25-1 and TRBJ2-5): EADIYQTPRYLVIGTGKKITLECSQTMGHDKMYWYQQDPGMELHLIHYSYGVNSTEKGDLSSESTVSRIRTEHFPLTLESARPSHTSQYLCASSESGGQGRETQYFGPGTRLLVL.

The sample holds one count of this clone. The chain employs TRBV27 and TRBJ1-1; TRBD1 aligns across 7 bases. J gave up 8 bases and V 5 bases, and 20 bases lay outside the gene matches. This CDR3 is built from 17 residues. Germline-derived CDR1 and CDR2 are MNHEY and SMNVEV (reference sequence). CDR3 protein: CASSQQKQTGDTREAFF. The CDR3 region has the DNA TGTGCCAGCAGTCAACAAAAACAAACAGGGGATACCAGGGAAGCTTTCTTT.

The chain joins TRBV7-9 to TRBJ1-1, with TRBD1 matching over 7 bases. CDR3 length: 14 residues. Germline CDR1 and CDR2: SEHNR and FQNEAQ (reference sequence). V gave up 4 bases and J gave up 0 bases; unmatched junction bases: 2. The CDR3 spells CASSWDRLNTEAFF. The CDR3 DNA sequence: TGTGCCAGCAGCTGGGACAGACTGAACACTGAAGCTTTCTTT.

The chain combines TRBV3-1 (or the pseudogene TRBV3-2) with TRBJ1-3, with D hard to call. Deletions cut 1 base from V and 0 bases from J, with 7 bases between. The CDR3 has 15 residues. Germline V gene data show CDR1 as LGHDT and CDR2 as YNNKEL (reference sequence). CDR3 region: CASSQAFSSGNTIYF. For the CDR3, the DNA is TGTGCCAGCAGCCAAGCCTTTAGCTCTGGAAACACCATATATTTT.

The rearrangement joins TRBV2 to TRBJ1-5; tentative D call: TRBD1 (5 bases). Germline CDR1 and CDR2: SNHLY and FYNNEI. V was trimmed by 7 bases and J by 5 bases, leaving 18 bases between them. This CDR3 is 15 amino acids long. This CDR3 reads CASTPSGRGDQPQHF. CDR3 DNA: TGTGCCAGCACCCCTTCCGGCCGGGGGGATCAGCCCCAGCATTTT.

The CDR3 sequence: CASSLFGRGGTDTQYF. DNA for the CDR3: TGTGCCAGCAGTTTGTTCGGGCGGGGGGGCACAGATACGCAGTATTTT. This chain uses TRBV27 with TRBJ2-3; 8 bases are shared with TRBD2. CDR1 and CDR2 from the germline V gene are MNHEY and SMNVEV (reference sequence). CDR3 size: 16 residues. Losses at the gene ends were 3 bases for V and 1 base for J; bases not matched to a gene: 6.

This clone appeared a few times. The chain links TRBV20-1 to TRBJ2-7; possibly TRBD1 for D (6 bases). CDR1 is DFQATT, CDR2 SNEGSKA, per germline (reference sequence). This CDR3 comprises 14 residues. The germline V and J ends were trimmed by 3 bases and 2 bases, with 14 bases remaining between them. The CDR3 is CSASSWDKAYEQYF. Here the CDR3 DNA reads TGCAGTGCTAGTAGCTGGGACAAGGCCTACGAGCAGTACTTC.

V and J are TRBV15 and TRBJ2-7; TRBD1 agrees at 9 bases. Germline trimming cut 0 bases from V and 5 bases from J; bases unmatched to any gene: 5. Per germline, CDR1 LNHNV and CDR2 YYDKDF (reference sequence). The CDR3 is made up of 15 amino acids. The CDR3 DNA reads TGTGCCACCAGCAGAGAAGGTACAGGGGGCAACGAGCAGTACTTC. Protein sequence: CATSREGTGGNEQYF.

Details on this clone: The junction shows a germline mismatch at one end, possibly a read error. CDR3 sequence: CASSLAGAHTDTQYF. CDR3 bases: TGTGCCAGCAGCCTAGCGGGGGCGCACACAGATACGCAGTATTTT. This chain joins TRBV7-9 and TRBJ2-3, with 10 bases lining up with TRBD2. The germline V gene encodes CDR1 SEHNR and CDR2 FQNEAQ (reference sequence). CDR3 size: 15 residues.

The V and J genes are TRBV6-2 or TRBV6-3 and TRBJ2-1, with 8 nucleotides matching TRBD1. The germline V gene has CDR1 MNHEY and CDR2 SVGEGT. J was trimmed by 14 bases and V by 5 bases; bases with no gene match: 8. CDR3 length equals 12 residues. DNA of the CDR3: TGTGCCAGCAGTGATAACCCGGGACAGGAGTTCTTC. Amino acids: CASSDNPGQEFF.

The V gene is TRBV19, the J gene TRBJ1-4; no clear D. The CDR3 spans 13 residues. In germline, CDR1 is LNHDA, CDR2 SQIVND (reference sequence). V shed 10 bases and J shed 4 bases, with 13 bases lying between them. CDR3 DNA sequence: TGTGCCACTGACGCTGGCGGTAATGAAAAACTGTTTTTT. This gives the protein CATDAGGNEKLFF.

The rearrangement joins TRBV19 to TRBJ1-2, with D unclear. Germline assignment: CDR1 LNHDA and CDR2 SQIVND (reference sequence). This CDR3 is built from 13 residues. Between the trimmed V and J ends, which lost 2 bases and 0 bases, there was a span of 4 bases. The chain's CDR3 is CASSILANYGYTF. CDR3 nucleotides: TGTGCCAGTAGTATATTAGCTAACTATGGCTACACCTTC.

V gene TRBV11-2 combines with J gene TRBJ1-2; 11 bases match TRBD1. The CDR3 covers 16 residues. V lost 2 bases and J lost 4; bases outside the gene matches: 6. Germline CDR1 and CDR2: SGHAT and FQNNGV. This CDR3 reads CASSLNGDRGTYGYTF. The CDR3 region has the DNA TGTGCCAGCAGCTTAAATGGGGACAGGGGGACCTATGGCTACACCTTC. Filled out from reference TRBV11-2 and TRBJ1-2, the complete variable domain reads EAGVAQSPRYKIIEKRQSVAFWCNPISGHATLYWYQQILGQGPKLLIQFQNNGVVDDSQLPKDRFSAERLKGVDSTLKIQPAKLEDSAVYLCASSLNGDRGTYGYTFGSGTRLTVV.

CDR3 bases: TGTGCCAGCAGCTACTTCGGCGGGGGGGCTTTTGAGCAGTTCTTC. The encoded protein is CASSYFGGGAFEQFF. The chain joins TRBV7-2 to TRBJ2-1, with 9 bases that match TRBD2. Germline CDR1 and CDR2: SGHTA and FQGNSA. The CDR3 sequence is 15 residues long. V shed 4 bases and J 9 bases; nucleotides not matched to a gene: 10. Using reference TRBV7-2 and TRBJ2-1 for the parts outside the CDR3, the full variable domain is GAGVSQSPSNKVTEKGKDVELRCDPISGHTALYWYRQSLGQGLEFLIYFQGNSAPDKSGLPSDRFSAERTGGSVSTLTIQRTQQEDSAVYLCASSYFGGGAFEQFFGPGTRLTVL.

The chain is built from TRBV5-6 and TRBJ2-7; possible D gene TRBD1, 6 bases. Germline loops: CDR1 SGHDT, CDR2 YYEEEE. The CDR3 has 15 amino acids. The germline V and J ends were trimmed by 4 bases and 5 bases, with 19 bases remaining between them. The CDR3 protein is CASSNFGQTPNEQYF. CDR3 coding DNA: TGTGCCAGCAGCAATTTCGGACAGACTCCTAACGAGCAGTACTTC.

The V and J genes are TRBV5-1 and TRBJ1-4, with TRBD1 identical over 7 bases. J was trimmed by 3 bases and V by 4 bases; bases with no gene match: 9. Germline assignment: CDR1 SGHRS and CDR2 YFSETQ. This CDR3 contains 16 residues. This CDR3 reads CASSERTGTANEKLFF. The CDR3 region has the DNA TGCGCCAGCAGCGAACGGACCGGGACAGCTAATGAAAAACTGTTTTTT.

The chain couples TRBV7-8 to TRBJ1-6; D ambiguous. Per germline, CDR1 SGHVS and CDR2 FQNEAQ. The CDR3 is made up of 15 amino acids. The ends were cut back, 5 bases at V and 7 bases at J, with 15 bases in the middle. The CDR3 DNA is TGTGCCAGCAGCCCATTTACGAGTCCGAATTCACCCCTCCACTTT. Translated, it gives CASSPFTSPNSPLHF.

The J gene is TRBJ1-1, the V gene TRBV5-1; 9 nucleotides line up with TRBD1. The germline V gene encodes CDR1 SGHRS and CDR2 YFSETQ. This CDR3 contains 14 residues. Losses at the gene ends were 4 bases for V and 4 bases for J; bases not matched to a gene: 5. The CDR3 sequence is CASSKGQGGTEAFF. The CDR3 nucleotides are TGCGCCAGCAGCAAGGGACAGGGAGGCACTGAAGCTTTCTTT.